This T cell receptor beta chain originates from a study of untreated major depressive disorder (dated by TCRdb to 2016 to 2019). Study-wide context: The study was a cross-sectional case-control comparison of T cell phenotype and TCR repertoire between antidepressant-free major depressive disorder patients and individually matched non-depressed controls. The TCRbeta sequencing followed up on differences in Vbeta 5.1, Vbeta 11 and Vbeta 22 usage that flow cytometry had shown in the whole cohort.

The full study reports these points: In the sequencing data, TRBV25-01 and TRBV02-01 usage matched the flow-cytometry pattern but was not statistically significant. In every sequenced subject, the top five TRBV05-01 clones were all identified as private clones. Strict matching and exclusion criteria produced a comparatively small study sample, limiting generalizability of findings. For the sequencing comparisons, one-tailed planned tests were applied to only three preselected Vbeta families. Higher TRBV05-01 (Vbeta 5.1) usage among CD4+ T cells of depressed patients compared with controls was confirmed by sequencing, with p = 0.040 in a one-tailed test.

Each depressed patient was matched pairwise with a non-depressed control on sex, age, current smoking status and body mass index. Every participant was of European descent. Patients had a DSM-IV diagnosis of major depressive disorder with a Hamilton Rating Scale for Depression score of at least 18. No psychiatric medication, including antidepressants, had been taken by patients for at least 8 weeks before enrollment. Among the patients, depression severity spanned the moderate-to-severe range. Major medical conditions, Axis I/II comorbidities, regular medication or illicit drug use, and drinking over 100 g alcohol weekly were applied as exclusion criteria for all participants. Approximately 30 ml of peripheral blood was drawn into EDTA tubes from each participant. Thawed PBMCs underwent magnetic negative selection with the BD IMag Human CD4 T Lymphocyte Enrichment Set to purify CD4+ T cells. Flow cytometry confirmed that the CD4+ enrichment method typically gave roughly 95% purity. A subgroup of a handful of case-control pairs, chosen blind to chemokine receptor expression and flow-cytometric repertoire skewing results, underwent TCRbeta sequencing. Every blood sample was taken in the morning at 8:00 a.m., and Ficoll-Hypaque gradient centrifugation was used to isolate PBMCs. PBMCs were cryopreserved by gradual cooling to -80°C and stored in liquid nitrogen until assayed.

The Qiagen DNeasy Blood and Tissue Kit was used to extract total genomic DNA from the purified CD4+ T cells. Amplification and sequencing of the TCRbeta CDR3 region, as defined according to IMGT, were carried out with immunoSEQ immunosequencing protocols. The authors' pipeline ran thus. Preprocessing of raw sequence data for PCR and sequencing error correction was performed by the immunoSEQ service. The sequence data were loaded into the immunoSEQ Analyzer and then analyzed further using VDJtools v1.0.7. The paired Wilcoxon signed-rank test was used to test differences between patients and controls. TCRdb mirrors the immuneACCESS table, restricted to in-frame sequences. Some clones are absent from its copies; in checked studies, under half trace to an unresolved V gene, and the reason for the others is unknown. That table supplies the V and J calls and clone size; D and trimming were determined from the DNA. A total of approximately 20,000 clones appear in this sample, 80% to 95% of them only once. Around 0.6% of the sample comes from the top ten.

CDR1 and CDR2 (LNHNV, YYDKDF) derive from the germline V gene (reference sequence). The V end loses 4 bases and the J end loses 11 bases, and a stretch of 20 bases separates them. CDR3 length: 14 amino acids, cysteine to phenylalanine. Only the CDR3 DNA stays, 42 bases, in frame from base 1. Details on this clone: What this receptor recognizes is not known. The input lacks base qualities; no much larger clone sits a single base away.

The V gene is TRBV15 and the J gene is TRBJ1-1; a confident D gene designation cannot be given. Sequencing was performed on CD4+ T cells from PBMCs. This receptor was obtained from a woman in her 40s with major depressive disorder. The CDR3: CATSIGQDPTGAFF. The nucleotides are TGTGCCACCAGCATAGGCCAGGACCCTACGGGGGCTTTCTTT.